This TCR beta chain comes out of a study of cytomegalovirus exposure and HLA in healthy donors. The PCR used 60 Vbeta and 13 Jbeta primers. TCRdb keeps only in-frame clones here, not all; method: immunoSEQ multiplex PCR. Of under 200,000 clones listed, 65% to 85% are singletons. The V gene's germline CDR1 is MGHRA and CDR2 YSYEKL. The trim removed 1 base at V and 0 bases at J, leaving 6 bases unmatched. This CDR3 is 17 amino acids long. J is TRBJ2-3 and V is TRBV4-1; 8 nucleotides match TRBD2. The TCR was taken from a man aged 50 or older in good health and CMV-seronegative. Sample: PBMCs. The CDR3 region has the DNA TGCGCCAGCAGCCAAGTTTCGGGGGGGATTAGCACAGATACGCAGTATTTT. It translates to CASSQVSGGISTDTQYF.